The 15 T cell receptor beta chains presented below share a single source sample, sequenced in a study of graft-versus-host responses after intestinal transplantation. The data were produced by immunoSEQ multiplex PCR, yet TCRdb's version contains in-frame clones alone and is incomplete. Among about 90,000 clones listed, approximately 89% were seen once. Their specific antigens are unknown. Material: unstimulated CD4+ T cells sorted from spleen or lymph node cells, obtained before transplant. The receptor set was obtained from a human donor who was the organ donor for an intestinal transplant.

The rearrangement joins TRBV5-1 to TRBJ2-3, with a weak D call TRBD2 (5 bases). Trimming cost V 0 bases and J 6 bases, with 11 bases left between them. The CDR3 has 14 amino acids. CDR1 and CDR2 from the germline V gene are SGHRS and YFSETQ. The CDR3 sequence is CASSLALASDTQYF. In DNA, the CDR3 is TGCGCCAGCAGCTTGGCGCTAGCATCCGATACGCAGTATTTT. The full variable domain, in which reference TRBV5-1 and TRBJ2-3 provide the parts outside the CDR3, is KAGVTQTPRYLIKTRGQQVTLSCSPISGHRSVSWYQQTPGQGLQFLFEYFSETQRNKGNFPGRFSGRQFSNSRSEMNVSTLELGDSALYLCASSLALASDTQYFGPGTRLTVL.

The chain uses TRBV7-6 and TRBJ2-1; 8 nucleotides align to TRBD2. The germline V gene encodes CDR1 SGHVS and CDR2 FNYEAQ. The CDR3 is 15 amino acids. Trimming removed 3 bases from V and 6 bases from J; junction bases left unmatched: 7. The CDR3, as DNA: TGTGCCAGCAGCTTCCGTCCTAGCGGGTTCAATGAGCAGTTCTTC. It encodes CASSFRPSGFNEQFF.

This clone appeared a few times. The J gene is TRBJ2-7, the V gene TRBV5-1, with a tentative D call TRBD2 (5 bases). Germline V gene lookup returns CDR1 SGHRS and CDR2 YFSETQ. The V and J ends lost 2 bases and 4 bases respectively, with 10 bases between them. The CDR3 contains 13 residues. The CDR3 DNA is TGCGCCAGCAGCTTCGAGGGAAGGTACGAGCAGTACTTC. Translation: CASSFEGRYEQYF.

V and J are TRBV9 and TRBJ1-1; the D gene is possibly TRBD1 (5 bases). Looked up from germline, CDR1 is SGDLS and CDR2 is YYNGEE. V was cut by 1 base and J by 3 bases, with 13 bases left in between. The CDR3 has 15 residues. CDR3 protein: CASSVLSGFDTEAFF. The CDR3 region has the DNA TGTGCCAGCAGCGTACTCTCAGGGTTTGACACTGAAGCTTTCTTT.

This chain links TRBV2 with TRBJ2-4, with D possibly matching TRBD1 (5 bases). The length of the CDR3 is 14 residues. The germline V gene encodes CDR1 SNHLY and CDR2 FYNNEI. V gave up 3 bases and J gave up 5 bases, with 11 bases separating them. In nucleotides, the CDR3 is TGTGCCAGCAGTGATACGGCAGGGCAAAACATTCAGTACTTC. Amino acid sequence: CASSDTAGQNIQYF.

V usage is TRBV5-1 and J usage is TRBJ1-5; 8 positions match TRBD1. The CDR3 consists of 18 residues. J was trimmed by 9 bases and V by 0 bases; bases with no gene match: 17. Looked up from germline, CDR1 is SGHRS and CDR2 is YFSETQ. In nucleotides, the CDR3 is TGCGCCAGCAGCTTGGCCCTAAAGACAGGGGAACCCGTACCGCCCCAGCATTTT. Translated: CASSLALKTGEPVPPQHF.

The V gene is TRBV6-1, the J gene TRBJ2-1; D is unclear. The CDR3 is made up of 13 amino acids. V lost 1 base to trimming and J lost 6 bases, with 7 bases between them. Germline V gene lookup returns CDR1 MNHNS and CDR2 SASEGT. CDR3 in amino acids: CASSEGRSNEQFF. The DNA of the CDR3 is TGTGCCAGCAGTGAAGGGAGATCCAATGAGCAGTTCTTC.

The rearrangement links TRBV19 to TRBJ1-1; D possibly corresponds to TRBD1 (5 bases). V was trimmed by 8 bases and J by 1 base, leaving 20 bases between them. This CDR3 is built from 16 residues. Germline V gene data show CDR1 as LNHDA and CDR2 as SQIVND (reference sequence). The CDR3, as DNA: TGTGCCAGTGGACCTCATCTCAGGGTCTCGAACACTGAAGCTTTCTTT. Translated: CASGPHLRVSNTEAFF.

This chain links TRBV27 with TRBJ1-1; D remains unclear. The CDR3 extends over 14 amino acids. Per germline, CDR1 MNHEY and CDR2 SMNVEV (reference sequence). V gave up 5 bases and J gave up 4 bases, with 14 bases separating them. CDR3 region: CASSPHAGITEAFF. CDR3 nucleotide sequence: TGTGCCAGCAGTCCGCATGCCGGGATCACTGAAGCTTTCTTT.

The J gene is TRBJ2-7, the V gene TRBV12-5, with 9 bases aligning to TRBD1. This CDR3 has 17 residues. V was clipped by 2 bases and J by 0 bases; unmatched bases: 8. The V gene's germline CDR1 is LGHNT and CDR2 FRNRAP. CDR3 residues: CASGLWVGTGFSYEQYF. The CDR3 bases are TGTGCTAGTGGTTTGTGGGTGGGGACAGGGTTCTCCTACGAGCAGTACTTC.

The chain joins TRBV7-9 to TRBJ2-5; D is perhaps TRBD1 (5 bases). CDR1 SEHNR and CDR2 FQNEAQ come from the germline V gene (reference sequence). V was trimmed by 2 bases and J by 1 base, leaving 8 bases between them. The CDR3 has 14 residues. The CDR3 region has the DNA TGTGCCAGCAGCTTACTTACAGGCCAAGAGACCCAGTACTTC. This gives the protein CASSLLTGQETQYF. Based on the CDR3 plus reference TRBV7-9 and TRBJ2-5, the full variable domain is DTGVSQNPRHKITKRGQNVTFRCDPISEHNRLYWYRQTLGQGPEFLTYFQNEAQLEKSRLLSDRFSAERPKGSFSTLEIQRTEQGDSAMYLCASSLLTGQETQYFGPGTRLLVL.

In the case of this clone: In the same sample, other DNA sequences code for this CDR3. The chain has TRBV28 and TRBJ1-4; perhaps TRBD1 as D (5 bases). Trimming took off 6 bases at V and 5 bases at J, with 10 bases between the two ends. CDR1 is MDHEN and CDR2 is SYDVKM in the germline V gene. The CDR3 is 13 residues long. CDR3 DNA sequence: TGTGCCAGCAGGTCTAGGGGAAATGAAAAACTGTTTTTT. It codes for CASRSRGNEKLFF.

The rearrangement links TRBV7-3 to TRBJ1-1, with TRBD1 matching over 7 bases. J lost 3 bases, V lost 2 bases, and 3 bases had no gene match. CDR3 length: 14 residues. Germline values: CDR1 SGHTA, CDR2 FQGTGA. This chain's CDR3 is CASSLDRAYTEAFF. The CDR3, as DNA: TGTGCCAGCAGCTTAGACAGGGCGTACACTGAAGCTTTCTTT.

The rearrangement joins TRBV5-5 to TRBJ1-2; D call uncertain. V was clipped by 4 bases and J by 7 bases, with 26 bases between them. There are 17 residues in the CDR3. Germline V lookup: CDR1 SGHKS, CDR2 YYEKEE (reference sequence). The CDR3 reads CASSPQYSSPGKFGYTF. The CDR3 bases are TGTGCCAGCAGCCCACAATACTCGAGTCCGGGGAAGTTTGGCTACACCTTC.

V gene TRBV9 combines with J gene TRBJ2-4; 7 nucleotides agree with TRBD2. The CDR3 extends over 18 amino acids. J was trimmed by 0 bases and V by 3 bases; bases with no gene match: 12. Germline V gene lookup returns CDR1 SGDLS and CDR2 YYNGEE. CDR3 region: CASSERPSSGVAKNIQYF. In DNA form, the CDR3 reads TGTGCCAGCAGCGAGAGGCCTTCTAGCGGAGTAGCCAAAAACATTCAGTACTTC.